These 3 T cell receptor beta chains share one sample of origin, sequenced in a study of OX40 agonist ivuxolimab in advanced cancers. TCRdb's table, derived via immunoSEQ multiplex PCR, lists solely in-frame clones and lacks some. The data hold tens of thousands of clones, with 90% observed a single time. The material sequenced was CD4+ or CD8+ T cells sorted from blood, taken in a trial of the OX40 agonist ivuxolimab. The source is an adult with an advanced solid tumor such as melanoma, head and neck, liver or kidney cancer.

The chain recombines TRBV7-3 with TRBJ1-3; D is perhaps TRBD1 (5 bases). The germline V gene has CDR1 SGHTA and CDR2 FQGTGA. This CDR3 is 18 amino acids long. Trimming took off 5 bases at V and 0 bases at J, with 20 bases between the two ends. The CDR3 DNA is TGTGCCAGCAGCCGTAAACCTGAGGACATCTACTCTGGAAACACCATATATTTT. Translating gives CASSRKPEDIYSGNTIYF.

The J gene is TRBJ2-7, the V gene TRBV13, with D unresolved. Germline V gene lookup returns CDR1 PRHDT and CDR2 FYEKMQ (reference sequence). Between the trimmed V and J ends, which lost 2 bases and 4 bases, there was a span of 6 bases. The CDR3 is 12 amino acids. The DNA of the CDR3 is TGTGCCAGCAGCTTACTCGGGTACGAGCAGTACTTC. It yields the protein CASSLLGYEQYF.

This chain links TRBV2 with TRBJ2-1; the D gene could be TRBD1 or TRBD2 (5 bases each). Between the trimmed V and J ends, which lost 8 bases and 4 bases, there was a span of 18 bases. Germline CDR1 and CDR2: SNHLY and FYNNEI. The CDR3 loop spans 15 amino acids. In DNA form, the CDR3 reads TGTGCCAGCCCTGAGGGGCAGGGACCTTACAATGAGCAGTTCTTC. The encoded protein is CASPEGQGPYNEQFF.